What follows is one T cell receptor beta chain and its context. A single record per CDR3 protein comes from TCRdb applying MiXCR to the 5' RACE reads. The table has 500,000 to 550,000 distinct CDR3 sequences, roughly a fifth seen once; the top ten hold about 0.99%. The data were taken from a study of identical twins. The CDR3 totals 16 residues. CDR1 is KGHSH and CDR2 is LQKENI in the germline V gene. V lost 0 bases, J lost 3 bases, and 6 bases stayed unmatched. The same specimen was also included in a second study, on T cells expressing NK-cell markers.

The sequenced sample was CD4+ T cells sorted from blood. The chain recombines TRBV18 with TRBJ2-3; 7 bases align to TRBD1. The source is a woman aged 18-30 years in good health. The DNA of the CDR3 is TGTGCCAGCTCACCACCGAACAGGGGTAATACAGATACGCAGTATTTT. Protein: CASSPPNRGNTDTQYF.